Shown below are 18 T cell receptor beta chains from a single sample sequenced in a study of CD8+ T cells in alopecia areata. Treatment indicated: oral pan-JAK inhibitor, 5-10 mg twice daily. Sequencing templates came from extracted RNA that was reverse transcribed into cDNA. Sequencing used immunoSEQ multiplex PCR; TCRdb keeps in-frame clones, though not all of them. The sample holds 35,000 to 45,000 clones; 80% to 95% are singletons and the top ten take over 15%. Sequencing used CD8+ T cells sorted from blood, obtained at week 24, from a patient treated with tofacitinib. The receptors come from a human donor with alopecia areata.

In its sample, this clone was seen a few times. The rearrangement joins TRBV6-4 to TRBJ2-2; TRBD1 aligns across 8 bases. The V and J ends lost 6 bases and 5 bases, in that order; junction bases with no gene match: 5. The CDR3 totals 14 residues. Germline V CDR1 and CDR2: MRHNA, SNTAGT. CDR3 amino acids: CASSSGQGTGELFF. DNA for the CDR3: TGTGCCAGCAGCTCCGGACAGGGTACCGGGGAGCTGTTTTTT.

The chain recombines TRBV7-6 with TRBJ2-5; unclear D gene. The last part of the DNA fits TRBJ2-7 better; the J call may be wrong. The CDR3 consists of 13 residues. Germline V gene data show CDR1 as SGHVS and CDR2 as FNYEAQ. The CDR3 coding sequence is TGTGCCAGCAGCTTAGAATACGGATACGAGCAGTACTTC. Encoded protein: CASSLEYGYEQYF.

The chain uses TRBV29-1 and TRBJ2-7, with TRBD1 matching over 7 bases. Per the germline V gene, CDR1 is SQVTM and CDR2 is ANQGSEA. Trimming took 1 base from V and 4 from J; bases not matched to a gene: 10. This CDR3 region has 15 residues. CDR3 region: CSVEVPGQTLYEQYF. The CDR3 region has the DNA TGCAGCGTTGAAGTTCCGGGACAGACTTTATACGAGCAGTACTTC.

V gene TRBV11-3 combines with J gene TRBJ2-1; D perhaps matches TRBD2 (5 bases). The germline CDR1 and CDR2 sequences are SGHNT and YENEEA. The V and J ends lost 4 bases and 0 bases respectively, with 7 bases between them. CDR3 size: 14 residues. Here the CDR3 reads CASSSGVSYNEQFF. The DNA for the CDR3 is TGTGCCAGCAGCTCCGGGGTCTCCTACAATGAGCAGTTCTTC.

The chain couples TRBV11-2 to TRBJ2-1, with a tentative D call TRBD2 (6 bases). Trimming removed 4 bases from V and 2 bases from J, with 18 bases in between. Per germline, CDR1 SGHAT and CDR2 FQNNGV. The CDR3 is made up of 17 amino acids. CDR3 sequence reads: CASSSRGTALAYNEQFF. DNA for the CDR3: TGTGCCAGCAGCTCCCGGGGGACCGCTCTAGCCTACAATGAGCAGTTCTTC. The full variable domain, with the rest looked up from reference TRBV11-2 and TRBJ2-1, is EAGVAQSPRYKIIEKRQSVAFWCNPISGHATLYWYQQILGQGPKLLIQFQNNGVVDDSQLPKDRFSAERLKGVDSTLKIQPAKLEDSAVYLCASSSRGTALAYNEQFFGPGTRLTVL.

The CDR3 DNA follows: TGCAGCGTTGAATTATTAAGCGAAGAGACCCAGTACTTC. Its translation is CSVELLSEETQYF. This sequence joins TRBV29-1 and TRBJ2-5, with D unclear. V lost 2 bases to trimming and J lost 3 bases, with 10 bases between them. Germline values: CDR1 SQVTM, CDR2 ANQGSEA. The CDR3 runs 13 residues.

The J gene is TRBJ2-7, the V gene TRBV27; the match to TRBD2 covers 8 bases. CDR3 length: 17 amino acids. Germline CDR1 MNHEY, CDR2 SMNVEV (reference sequence). Germline trimming cut 7 bases from V and 6 bases from J; bases unmatched to any gene: 20. Here the CDR3 reads CASTGSMPGLERGEQYF. For the CDR3, the DNA is TGTGCCAGCACGGGATCCATGCCGGGACTAGAGCGTGGCGAGCAGTACTTC.

The chain combines TRBV9 with TRBJ2-1; 7 bases agree with TRBD2. Germline assignment: CDR1 SGDLS and CDR2 YYNGEE. There are 17 residues in the CDR3. V shed 0 bases and J 3 bases; nucleotides not matched to a gene: 9. The CDR3 DNA follows: TGTGCCAGCAGCGTAGGGGGAGGGCAGGCGGTCTACAATGAGCAGTTCTTC. This sequence encodes CASSVGGGQAVYNEQFF.

By proportion, this clone is medium-sized (0.01 to 0.1%). V usage is TRBV6-1 and J usage is TRBJ2-3; 12 positions match TRBD1. Trimming took 6 bases from V and 4 from J; bases not matched to a gene: 2. The germline CDR1 and CDR2 sequences are MNHNS and SASEGT. The CDR3 is 14 residues long. The CDR3 reads CASSGTGGADTQYF. CDR3 DNA sequence: TGTGCCAGCAGCGGGACAGGGGGCGCAGATACGCAGTATTTT.

In its sample, this clone was seen once. V is TRBV27 and J is TRBJ2-7; D not certain. The CDR3 is made up of 15 amino acids. V gave up 0 bases and J gave up 3 bases, with 12 bases separating them. Germline V gives CDR1 MNHEY, CDR2 SMNVEV (reference sequence). The CDR3 region is CASSLSPGPVYEQYF. The CDR3 bases are TGTGCCAGCAGTTTATCGCCCGGGCCAGTCTACGAGCAGTACTTC.

The chain joins TRBV7-2 to TRBJ2-1, with TRBD2 matching over 11 bases. Germline-derived CDR1 and CDR2 are SGHTA and FQGNSA. V shed 3 bases, J shed 7 bases, and the junction held 11 bases outside the gene matches. This CDR3 contains 17 residues. In DNA, the CDR3 is TGTGCCAGCAGCTTTCCCTTAGCGGGGGGGCCGGGGAATGAGCAGTTCTTC. This encodes CASSFPLAGGPGNEQFF.

The V and J genes are TRBV5-6 and TRBJ2-1, with D tentatively TRBD2 (6 bases). CDR3 length equals 15 residues. The germline V gene has CDR1 SGHDT and CDR2 YYEEEE. V was cut by 4 bases and J by 2 bases, with 13 bases left in between. The DNA for the CDR3 is TGTGCCAGCAGCCCCGAGGAGGGGACCTACAATGAGCAGTTCTTC. Its translation is CASSPEEGTYNEQFF.

The chain employs TRBV29-1 and TRBJ2-3; the D is unclear. CDR1 and CDR2 from the germline V gene are SQVTM and ANQGSEA. Trimming removed 5 bases from V and 1 base from J, with 10 bases in between. The CDR3 has 13 amino acids. The CDR3 DNA is TGCAGCGTTTTGGGGTCTCGCACAGATACGCAGTATTTT. This codes for CSVLGSRTDTQYF.

Turning to this clone: Relative to the germline gene, one junction end is altered; a read error may explain this. This chain joins TRBV7-7 and TRBJ2-1; perhaps D is TRBD1 or TRBD2 (5 bases each). Germline V gene lookup returns CDR1 SSHAT and CDR2 FNYEAQ (reference sequence). There are 15 residues in the CDR3. Here the CDR3 reads CASSLTGQFGNEQFF. CDR3 nucleotide sequence: TGTGCTAGCAGCTTGACGGGGCAATTTGGGAATGAGCAGTTCTTC.

This clone has a handful of counts. V and J are TRBV14 and TRBJ2-4; D is uncertain. The V end lost 0 bases, the J end lost 9 bases, and 6 bases lay between the germline ends. The V gene's germline CDR1 is SGHDN and CDR2 FVKESK. The CDR3 is made up of 12 amino acids. The CDR3 nucleotides are TGTGCCAGCAGCCAAGATCCTAGCATTCAGTACTTC. It yields the protein CASSQDPSIQYF.

V and J are TRBV29-1 and TRBJ2-2, with 10 bases aligning to TRBD2. The junction had 8 bases not matched to a gene; V was cut back by 8 bases and J by 2 bases. Per the germline V gene, CDR1 is SQVTM and CDR2 is ANQGSEA. The CDR3 contains 15 residues. CDR3 sequence (DNA): TGCAGCACAATGGAGCGGGAGGGAAACACCGGGGAGCTGTTTTTT. Amino acid sequence: CSTMEREGNTGELFF.

This clone was found once. V usage is TRBV15 and J usage is TRBJ2-5; TRBD1 is a possible D gene (5 bases). V was shortened by 0 bases and J by 2 bases, with 13 bases between the two germline ends. The CDR3 is 16 residues long. The germline V gene has CDR1 LNHNV and CDR2 YYDKDF (reference sequence). DNA for the CDR3: TGTGCCACCAGCAGAGATCCTTCGACAGAACAAGAGACCCAGTACTTC. This translates into CATSRDPSTEQETQYF.

The V and J genes are TRBV5-4 and TRBJ2-5, with a weak D call TRBD1 (7 bases). The germline V gene encodes CDR1 SGHNT and CDR2 YYREEE (reference sequence). The CDR3 consists of 17 residues. V lost 4 bases, J lost 3 bases, and 22 bases lay in between. The CDR3 reads CASSQAFAGQTKETQYF. The CDR3 region has the DNA TGTGCCAGCAGCCAAGCTTTCGCGGGACAGACTAAAGAGACCCAGTACTTC. The full variable domain, its missing parts supplied by reference TRBV5-4 and TRBJ2-5, is ETGVTQSPTHLIKTRGQQVTLRCSSQSGHNTVSWYQQALGQGPQFIFQYYREEENGRGNFPPRFSGLQFPNYSSELNVNALELDDSALYLCASSQAFAGQTKETQYFGPGTRLLVL.